The 15 T cell receptor beta chains presented below share a single source sample, sequenced in a study of blood T cell repertoires in COVID-19. The protocol was immunoSEQ multiplex PCR, while the TCRdb copy is restricted to in-frame clones and leaves out a portion. The table has about 190,000 clones, around 80% seen once. The sequenced material came from PBMCs or T cells enriched from blood (not recorded which). These receptors were obtained from a woman between 45 and 65 years old with acute COVID-19.

The rearrangement uses TRBV19 and TRBJ1-5; D ambiguous. Germline CDR1 reads LNHDA; CDR2 reads SQIVND (reference sequence). Trimming removed 3 bases at V and 6 bases at J, with 9 bases between. This CDR3 comprises 13 residues. This chain's CDR3 is CASSIAHGQPQHF. The CDR3 DNA is TGTGCCAGTAGTATTGCGCATGGTCAGCCCCAGCATTTT.

This clone was observed a few times. The V call is TRBV28, the J call TRBJ2-5; 7 bases are shared with TRBD2. Germline lookup yields CDR1 MDHEN and CDR2 SYDVKM. V was clipped by 7 bases and J by 10 bases; unmatched bases: 18. The CDR3 has 15 residues. CDR3 nucleotide sequence: TGTGCCAGCACCTCCCCCTCGTGGGAGGGTTTGGACCAGTACTTC. It codes for CASTSPSWEGLDQYF.

V is TRBV4-1 and J is TRBJ1-1; D remains ambiguous. V was pared by 3 bases and J by 7 bases, with 15 bases between. This CDR3 region has 14 residues. Germline values: CDR1 MGHRA, CDR2 YSYEKL. CDR3 sequence (DNA): TGCGCCAGCAGCCAGCTCCCCCCCGGGGATGAAGCTTTCTTT. It specifies CASSQLPPGDEAFF.

In DNA, the CDR3 is TGTGCCAGCAGCCCCGGGGGATCTGGAAACACCATATATTTT. This gives the protein CASSPGGSGNTIYF. The chain couples TRBV28 to TRBJ1-3; possibly TRBD1 for D (5 bases). CDR1 is MDHEN, CDR2 SYDVKM, per germline. The CDR3 length is 14 residues. The germline V and J ends were trimmed by 6 bases and 1 base, with 10 bases remaining between them.

The table lists this clone with many counts. This chain connects TRBV6-5 to TRBJ1-6; tentatively, D is TRBD1 (6 bases). V dropped 7 bases and J dropped 6 bases, with 10 bases sitting between them. Germline loops: CDR1 MNHEY, CDR2 SVGAGI. This CDR3 is built from 13 residues. This CDR3 is CASKDRANSPLHF. In DNA, the CDR3 is TGTGCCAGCAAGGACAGAGCTAATTCACCCCTCCACTTT.

The V call is TRBV6-2 or TRBV6-3, the J call TRBJ2-5; no clear D gene. The CDR3 sequence is 16 residues long. Trimming left V 6 bases short and J 5 bases short, with 22 bases between. CDR1 is MNHEY and CDR2 is SVGEGT in the germline V gene. This CDR3 is CASSPRGAVGSETQYF. The CDR3 DNA follows: TGTGCCAGCAGCCCTCGAGGAGCCGTCGGATCGGAGACCCAGTACTTC.

This chain connects TRBV5-6 to TRBJ2-2; 10 bases are a match to TRBD2. From germline, CDR1 is SGHDT and CDR2 YYEEEE. J gave up 7 bases and V 1 base, and 7 bases lay outside the gene matches. The CDR3 loop spans 16 amino acids. CDR3 amino acids: CASSLPSGGAGGELFF. The DNA of the CDR3 is TGTGCCAGCAGCTTGCCCAGCGGGGGGGCAGGCGGGGAGCTGTTTTTT. The variable domain in full, with the rest retrieved from reference TRBV5-6 and TRBJ2-2, is DAGVTQSPTHLIKTRGQQVTLRCSPKSGHDTVSWYQQALGQGPQFIFQYYEEEERQRGNFPDRFSGHQFPNYSSELNVNALLLGDSALYLCASSLPSGGAGGELFFGEGSRLTVL.

V is TRBV18 and J is TRBJ2-5, with TRBD1 matching 9 bases. Losses at the gene ends were 2 bases for V and 3 bases for J; bases not matched to a gene: 4. CDR3 length: 15 amino acids. Germline CDR1 reads KGHSH; CDR2 reads LQKENI. CDR3 nucleotide sequence: TGTGCCAGCTCACCAGGGAGGACAGGGGAAGAGACCCAGTACTTC. Its protein product is CASSPGRTGEETQYF.

The chain combines TRBV7-2 with TRBJ2-7; 7 bases align to TRBD1. V lost 5 bases, J lost 5 bases, and 9 bases stayed unmatched. The CDR3 extends over 14 amino acids. The germline V gene has CDR1 SGHTA and CDR2 FQGNSA. The CDR3 sequence: CASSLIQGFDEQYV. DNA of the CDR3: TGTGCCAGCAGCCTAATACAGGGGTTCGACGAGCAGTACGTC.

This clone appeared a few times. The chain couples TRBV6-4 to TRBJ1-2; D is ambiguous. V lost 0 bases and J lost 8, with 13 bases in between. The CDR3 spans 14 residues. Germline V gene sequence: CDR1 MRHNA, CDR2 SNTAGT. The CDR3 protein is CASSDSTTSRGYTF. The CDR3 coding sequence is TGTGCCAGCAGTGACTCGACCACCTCTAGGGGCTACACCTTC.

This clone was counted once. The chain employs TRBV11-2 and TRBJ2-2; tentatively, D is TRBD1 (6 bases). Trimming shortened V by 4 bases and J by 5 bases, and 14 bases separated the two germline ends. Germline assignment: CDR1 SGHAT and CDR2 FQNNGV. The CDR3 has 15 residues. The CDR3 DNA reads as TGTGCCAGCAGCTCACACAGGGAATCTACCGGGGAGCTGTTTTTT. Translating gives CASSSHRESTGELFF.

V usage is TRBV19 and J usage is TRBJ1-1; D is perhaps TRBD1 (5 bases). This CDR3 region has 12 residues. Germline-derived CDR1 and CDR2 are LNHDA and SQIVND (reference sequence). Trimming stripped 5 bases from V and 6 bases from J, with 10 bases between. DNA for the CDR3: TGTGCCAGTAGTGGACAAGTTCCTGAAGCTTTCTTT. As protein: CASSGQVPEAFF.

Regarding this clone: A read error may produce the germline difference seen at one junction end. The rearrangement joins TRBV6-5 to TRBJ2-5; the match to TRBD2 covers 8 bases. This CDR3 contains 15 residues. Germline V gene sequence: CDR1 MNHEY, CDR2 SVGAGI. CDR3 sequence: CVSSTGGAVWETQYF. CDR3 coding DNA: TGTGTCAGCAGTACCGGGGGGGCTGTATGGGAGACCCAGTACTTC.

The chain couples TRBV6-4 to TRBJ2-2; D unresolved. The germline V gene encodes CDR1 MRHNA and CDR2 SNTAGT. The CDR3 length is 13 residues. Deletions cut 0 bases from V and 8 bases from J, with 7 bases between. The CDR3 nucleotides are TGTGCCAGCAGTGACTCCAGTTCGGGGGAGCTGTTTTTT. It is translated as CASSDSSSGELFF.

The chain joins TRBV6-4 to TRBJ2-1, with TRBD1 matching over 7 bases. This CDR3 has 16 amino acids. The ends lost 4 bases at V and 4 bases at J; junction bases unmatched: 10. CDR1 is MRHNA and CDR2 is SNTAGT in the germline V gene. CDR3 nucleotide sequence: TGTGCCAGCAGTGCGGGACAGCCTAATACTTACAATGAGCAGTTCTTC. As protein: CASSAGQPNTYNEQFF.